Below are 15 T cell receptor beta chains sequenced from a single sample in a study of vaccination effects on CD4 cells after COVID-19. Their target antigens are unknown. Libraries were prepared by immunoSEQ multiplex PCR; TCRdb keeps only in-frame clonotypes and omits some of them. This sample carries roughly 73,000 clones, about 69% of them seen once, and the ten largest clones take about 4.7%. CD4+ T cells specific for antigen were expanded with viral peptide pools by the ViraFEST assay before sequencing. CD4+ T cells were isolated after around 10 days of culture. From March to December 2020, the person had a SARS-CoV-2 infection that was confirmed by PCR. Sequences were derived from CD4+ T cells from PBMCs cultured with HIV peptides, sampled before COVID-19 vaccination. The subset denotes: HIV-1 Nef peptide pool negative control/reference culture. The receptor source for this set is a human donor who had a prior SARS-CoV-2 infection.

This chain joins TRBV20-1 and TRBJ2-3, with unresolved D. Germline loops: CDR1 DFQATT, CDR2 SNEGSKA (reference sequence). V lost 5 bases to trimming and J lost 3 bases, with 3 bases between them. The CDR3 extends over 10 amino acids. The CDR3 region is CSAVTDTQYF. DNA of the CDR3: TGCAGTGCTGTTACAGATACGCAGTATTTT.

J is TRBJ2-7 and V is TRBV3-1 (or the pseudogene TRBV3-2); the match to TRBD2 covers 8 bases. Germline CDR1 LGHDT, CDR2 YNNKEL (reference sequence). CDR3 length: 14 residues. Trimming took 2 bases from V and 6 from J; bases not matched to a gene: 6. The CDR3 here is CASSQTGTRGEQYF. DNA for the CDR3: TGTGCCAGCAGCCAAACCGGGACTAGGGGCGAGCAGTACTTC.

The chain recombines TRBV2 with TRBJ1-5, with D tentatively TRBD1 (5 bases). Looked up from germline, CDR1 is SNHLY and CDR2 is FYNNEI. V lost 5 bases to trimming and J lost 5 bases, with 10 bases between them. The CDR3 is made up of 13 amino acids. The CDR3 sequence: CASSKGTDQPQHF. The CDR3 nucleotides are TGTGCCAGCAGTAAAGGGACGGATCAGCCCCAGCATTTT.

The CDR3 bases are TGTGCCAGCACTCCCGCCCCCCAAGAGACCCAGTACTTC. Translated, it gives CASTPAPQETQYF. The chain carries TRBV5-4 and TRBJ2-5; D is uncertain. V shed 6 bases and J shed 1 base, with 10 bases lying between them. CDR1 and CDR2 from the germline V gene are SGHNT and YYREEE (reference sequence). The CDR3 runs 13 residues.

V usage is TRBV7-6 and J usage is TRBJ2-7, with 8 bases that match TRBD1. Per the germline V gene, CDR1 is SGHVS and CDR2 is FNYEAQ. The CDR3 is 11 amino acids. V lost 8 bases to trimming and J lost 7 bases; unmatched junction nucleotides: 4. The CDR3 DNA is TGTGCCAGCGGACAGGGAGGAGAGCAGTACTTC. This sequence encodes CASGQGGEQYF.

The chain joins TRBV30 to TRBJ2-3; TRBD1 agrees at 7 bases. Germline V gives CDR1 GTSNPN, CDR2 SVGIG (reference sequence). V lost 5 bases and J lost 2; bases outside the gene matches: 7. The CDR3 has 14 amino acids. For the CDR3, the DNA is TGTGCCTGGGGGGAACAGGGGCTCACAGATACGCAGTATTTT. Its translation: CAWGEQGLTDTQYF. Complete variable domain (other parts from reference TRBV30 and TRBJ2-3): SQTIHQWPATLVQPVGSPLSLECTVEGTSNPNLYWYRQAAGRGLQLLFYSVGIGQISSEVPQNLSASRPQDRQFILSSKKLLLSDSGFYLCAWGEQGLTDTQYFGPGTRLTVL.

The chain uses TRBV4-1 and TRBJ2-2; no definite D call. Trimming removed 3 bases at V and 7 bases at J, with 12 bases between. This CDR3 has 14 amino acids. Germline V gene data show CDR1 as MGHRA and CDR2 as YSYEKL. CDR3 sequence reads: CASSQGPVGGELFF. CDR3 nucleotide sequence: TGCGCCAGCAGCCAGGGCCCGGTCGGCGGGGAGCTGTTTTTT.

V is TRBV9 and J is TRBJ2-7, with 9 positions matching TRBD1. Trimming took 3 bases from V and 6 from J; bases not matched to a gene: 7. The CDR3 has 14 residues. Germline assignment: CDR1 SGDLS and CDR2 YYNGEE. The CDR3 sequence: CASSAGTGSFEQYF. The CDR3 region has the DNA TGTGCCAGCAGCGCCGGGACAGGGTCATTCGAGCAGTACTTC.

The V call is TRBV28, the J call TRBJ2-3, with TRBD2 matching over 7 bases. Germline assignment: CDR1 MDHEN and CDR2 SYDVKM. J was trimmed by 1 base and V by 7 bases; bases with no gene match: 11. The length of the CDR3 is 16 residues. CDR3 sequence reads: CASTAGGVVGTDTQYF. The CDR3 DNA reads TGTGCCAGCACCGCTGGGGGGGTGGTGGGCACAGATACGCAGTATTTT.

The table lists this clone with a few counts. This chain links TRBV5-8 with TRBJ2-1; possibly TRBD2 for D (6 bases). The CDR3 runs 15 residues. CDR1 SGHTS and CDR2 YDEGEE come from the germline V gene. The V end lost 5 bases, the J end lost 8 bases, and 20 bases lay between the germline ends. The CDR3 coding sequence is TGTGCCAGCAGGGACGAACAGAGGGGAGGCGATGAGCAGTTCTTC. Residues: CASRDEQRGGDEQFF.

This clone was seen more than once but under ten times. The V gene is TRBV5-1, the J gene TRBJ2-3; 9 nucleotides agree with TRBD2. The V gene's germline CDR1 is SGHRS and CDR2 YFSETQ. V shed 0 bases and J 4 bases; nucleotides not matched to a gene: 3. This CDR3 is 15 amino acids long. CDR3 DNA sequence: TGCGCCAGCAGCTTGGTAGCGGGGGCGGCAGATACGCAGTATTTT. Protein product: CASSLVAGAADTQYF.

The chain couples TRBV5-1 to TRBJ2-5, with a tentative D call TRBD1 (7 bases). The CDR3 has 14 residues. Germline CDR1 is SGHRS and CDR2 is YFSETQ. Trimming left V 3 bases short and J 5 bases short, with 14 bases between. This CDR3 reads CASSWATGRETQYF. The CDR3 DNA sequence: TGCGCCAGCAGCTGGGCGACAGGGAGGGAGACCCAGTACTTC.

The sample holds one count of this clone. This rearrangement joins TRBV4-3 to TRBJ2-1; TRBD2 aligns across 9 bases. The CDR3 is 18 residues long. V shed 0 bases, J shed 5 bases, and the junction held 11 bases outside the gene matches. In germline, CDR1 is LGHNA, CDR2 YSLEER. The CDR3 DNA reads as TGCGCCAGCAGCCAAGATTATGCTAGCGGGGCTTGGGACAATGAGCAGTTCTTC. This sequence encodes CASSQDYASGAWDNEQFF.

The chain links TRBV29-1 to TRBJ2-2, with 7 positions matching TRBD2. Germline CDR1 and CDR2: SQVTM and ANQGSEA. The CDR3 has 15 residues. The chain's CDR3 is CVGRDPFANTGELFF. DNA of the CDR3: TGCGTAGGGAGGGACCCCTTTGCGAACACCGGGGAGCTGTTTTTT.

The chain employs TRBV9 and TRBJ1-4, with 10 bases matching TRBD1. Germline CDR1 is SGDLS and CDR2 is YYNGEE. Unmatched junction bases numbered 6, after V lost 4 bases and J lost 3 bases. This CDR3 is 16 amino acids long. For the CDR3, the DNA is TGTGCCAGCAGCCCCCGACAGGGGGCGCCTAATGAAAAACTGTTTTTT. It is translated as CASSPRQGAPNEKLFF.